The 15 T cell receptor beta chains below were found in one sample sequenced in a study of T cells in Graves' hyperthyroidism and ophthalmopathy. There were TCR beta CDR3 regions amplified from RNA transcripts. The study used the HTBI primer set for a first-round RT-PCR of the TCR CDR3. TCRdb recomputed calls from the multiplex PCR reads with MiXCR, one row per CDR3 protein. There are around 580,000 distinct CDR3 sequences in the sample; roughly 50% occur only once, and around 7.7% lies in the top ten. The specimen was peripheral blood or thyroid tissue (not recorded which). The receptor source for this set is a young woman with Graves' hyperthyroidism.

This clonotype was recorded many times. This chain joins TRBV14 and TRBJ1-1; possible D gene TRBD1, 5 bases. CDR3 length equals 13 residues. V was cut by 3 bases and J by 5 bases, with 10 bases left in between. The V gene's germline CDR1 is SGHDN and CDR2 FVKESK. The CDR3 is CASSQRGWTEAFF. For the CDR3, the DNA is TGTGCCAGCAGCCAGCGGGGGTGGACTGAAGCTTTCTTT.

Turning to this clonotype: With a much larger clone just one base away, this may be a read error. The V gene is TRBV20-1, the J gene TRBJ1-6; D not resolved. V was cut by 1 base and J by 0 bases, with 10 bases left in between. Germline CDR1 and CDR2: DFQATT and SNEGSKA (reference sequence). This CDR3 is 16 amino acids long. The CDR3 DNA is TGCAGTGCTAGAGGTGGGCAGCGCTCCTATAATTCACCCCTCCACTTT. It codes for CSARGGQRSYNSPLHF.

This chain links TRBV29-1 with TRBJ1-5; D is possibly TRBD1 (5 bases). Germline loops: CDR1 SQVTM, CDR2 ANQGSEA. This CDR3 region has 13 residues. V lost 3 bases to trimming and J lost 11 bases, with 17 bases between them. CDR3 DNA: TGCAGCGTTGACGGGGGTAACTCGGAGACCCAGCATTTT. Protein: CSVDGGNSETQHF.

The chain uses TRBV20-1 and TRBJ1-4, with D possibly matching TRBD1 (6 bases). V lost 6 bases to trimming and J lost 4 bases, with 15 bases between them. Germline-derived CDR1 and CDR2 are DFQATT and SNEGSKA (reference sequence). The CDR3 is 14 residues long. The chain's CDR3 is CSAHDGGLNEKLFF. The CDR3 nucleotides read TGCAGTGCACACGACGGGGGCCTTAATGAAAAACTGTTTTTT.

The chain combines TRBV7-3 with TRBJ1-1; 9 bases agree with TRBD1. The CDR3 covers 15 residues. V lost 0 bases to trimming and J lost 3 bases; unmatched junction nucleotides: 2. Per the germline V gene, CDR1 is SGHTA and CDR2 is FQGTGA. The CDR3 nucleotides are TGTGCCAGCAGCTTAACACGGGACAGGGACACTGAAGCTTTCTTT. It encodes CASSLTRDRDTEAFF.

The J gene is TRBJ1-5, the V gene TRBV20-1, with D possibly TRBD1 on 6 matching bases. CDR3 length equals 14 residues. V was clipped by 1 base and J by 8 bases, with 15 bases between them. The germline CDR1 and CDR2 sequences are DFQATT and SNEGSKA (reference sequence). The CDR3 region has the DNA TGCAGTGCTAGAGGGAGAGCAGGGGTGGAGCCCCAGCATTTT. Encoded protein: CSARGRAGVEPQHF.

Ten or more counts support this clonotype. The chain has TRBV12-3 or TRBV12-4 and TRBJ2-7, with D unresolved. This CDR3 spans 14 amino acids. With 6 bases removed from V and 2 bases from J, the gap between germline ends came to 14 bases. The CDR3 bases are TGTGCCAGCAGCCCGACACTACGGGCCTACGAGCAGTACTTC. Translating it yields CASSPTLRAYEQYF.

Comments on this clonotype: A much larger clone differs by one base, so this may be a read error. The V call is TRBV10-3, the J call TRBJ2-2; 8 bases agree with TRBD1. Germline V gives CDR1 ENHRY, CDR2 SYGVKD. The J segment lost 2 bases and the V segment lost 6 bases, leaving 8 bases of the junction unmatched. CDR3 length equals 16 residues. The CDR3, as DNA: TGTGCCATCAGGGGGGGACAGGCGCCAAACACCGGGGAGCTGTTTTTT. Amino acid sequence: CAIRGGQAPNTGELFF.

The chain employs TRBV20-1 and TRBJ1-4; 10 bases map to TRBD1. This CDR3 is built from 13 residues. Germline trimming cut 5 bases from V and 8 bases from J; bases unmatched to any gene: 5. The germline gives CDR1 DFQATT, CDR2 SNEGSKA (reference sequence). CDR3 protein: CSASGQGGEKLFF. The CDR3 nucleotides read TGCAGTGCTTCAGGACAGGGGGGGGAAAAACTGTTTTTT.

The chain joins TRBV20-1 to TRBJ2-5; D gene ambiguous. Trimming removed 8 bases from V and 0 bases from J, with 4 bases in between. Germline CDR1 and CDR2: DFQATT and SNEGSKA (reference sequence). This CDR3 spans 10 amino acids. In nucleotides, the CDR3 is TGCAGTCCGTACCAAGAGACCCAGTACTTC. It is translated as CSPYQETQYF.

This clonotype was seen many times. DNA of the CDR3: TGCAGTGCCCTGGCGACACAGCGCTACACTGAAGCTTTCTTT. As protein: CSALATQRYTEAFF. This chain connects TRBV20-1 to TRBJ1-1, with D uncertain. CDR1 and CDR2 (germline): DFQATT, SNEGSKA (reference sequence). With 6 bases removed from V and 3 bases from J, the gap between germline ends came to 17 bases. CDR3 size: 14 residues.

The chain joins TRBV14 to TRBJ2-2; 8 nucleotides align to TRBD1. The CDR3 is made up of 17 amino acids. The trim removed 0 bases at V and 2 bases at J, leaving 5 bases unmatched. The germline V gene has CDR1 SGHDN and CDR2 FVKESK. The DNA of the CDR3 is TGTGCCAGCAGCCAAGAGATCGCAGGGGGCAACACCGGGGAGCTGTTTTTT. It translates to CASSQEIAGGNTGELFF.

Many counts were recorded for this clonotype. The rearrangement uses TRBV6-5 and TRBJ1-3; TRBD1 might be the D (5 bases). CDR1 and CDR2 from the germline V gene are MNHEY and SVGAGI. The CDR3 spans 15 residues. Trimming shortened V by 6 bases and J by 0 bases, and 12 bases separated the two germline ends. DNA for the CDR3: TGTGCCAGCAGGACGGACAAATCCTCTGGAAACACCATATATTTT. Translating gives CASRTDKSSGNTIYF.

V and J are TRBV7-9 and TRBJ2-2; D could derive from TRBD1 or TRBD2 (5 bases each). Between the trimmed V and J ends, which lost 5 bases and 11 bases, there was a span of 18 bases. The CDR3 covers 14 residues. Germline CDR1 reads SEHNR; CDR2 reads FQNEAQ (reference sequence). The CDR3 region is CASSGDATGAELFF. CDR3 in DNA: TGTGCCAGCAGCGGGGACGCTACTGGGGCTGAGCTGTTTTTT.

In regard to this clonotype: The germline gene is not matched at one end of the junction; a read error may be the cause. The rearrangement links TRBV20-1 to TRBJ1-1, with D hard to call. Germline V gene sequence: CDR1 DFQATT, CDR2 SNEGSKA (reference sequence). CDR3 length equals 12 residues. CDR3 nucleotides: TGCAGTGCTAGCCGCGGGAACTCTGAAGCTTTCTTT. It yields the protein CSASRGNSEAFF.